A selection of T cell receptor beta chains follows, all from one sample in a study of T-cell reconstitution after alpha-beta-depleted transplantation in children. TCRdb reanalysed the PCR reads using MiXCR and keeps one entry per CDR3 protein. The sample lists about 130,000 distinct CDR3 sequences, about 9.6% occurring once. Sequencing used PBMCs, mostly from graft donor cells, obtained 180 days after TCRalphabeta/CD19-depleted stem cell transplant. Receptors originate from a girl less than two years old who had a stem cell transplant for combined immunodeficiency, so the T cells may come from the graft donor. The CDR3 runs from the conserved cysteine through the conserved F or W. D genes are given only for firm matches. Only some rows state a clone size, as once, few, many or a class for expanded clones.

cdr3_nt: TGTGCCAGCAGCTTAGGGGGGACTACCCCATCCTACGAGCAGTACTTC; cdr3_aa: CASSLGGTTPSYEQYF; clone_size: few; j_call: TRBJ2-7; d_call: TRBD2; v_call: TRBV7-2
cdr3_nt: TGCGCCAGCAGCTTGGGACAGGGGAGCGACACCATATATTTT; cdr3_aa: CASSLGQGSDTIYF; clone_size: many; j_call: TRBJ1-3; d_call: TRBD1; v_call: TRBV5-1
cdr3_nt: TGTGCCAGCAGCCTACCGGGACAGAGCACAGATACGCAGTATTTT; cdr3_aa: CASSLPGQSTDTQYF; clone_size: many; j_call: TRBJ2-3; d_call: TRBD1; v_call: TRBV28
cdr3_nt: TGTGCCAGCAGTTTAGGGGACTATCTCGGCGTGAACACTGAAGCTTTCTTT; cdr3_aa: CASSLGDYLGVNTEAFF; clone_size: .; j_call: TRBJ1-1; d_call: .; v_call: TRBV12-3/TRBV12-4
cdr3_nt: TGTGCCAGCAGTTTAGATGCAGGGGGTAACTACGAGCAGTACTTC; cdr3_aa: CASSLDAGGNYEQYF; clone_size: .; j_call: TRBJ2-7; d_call: TRBD1; v_call: TRBV12-3/TRBV12-4
cdr3_nt: TGCGCCAGCAGCTTGGGCCCGGGACTAGCGGGGGTTACCTACGAGCAGTACTTC; cdr3_aa: CASSLGPGLAGVTYEQYF; clone_size: .; j_call: TRBJ2-7; d_call: TRBD2; v_call: TRBV5-1
cdr3_nt: TGTGCCAGCAGTTCCCGGACGTACCCAGAGACCCAGTACTTC; cdr3_aa: CASSSRTYPETQYF; clone_size: .; j_call: TRBJ2-5; d_call: .; v_call: TRBV12-3/TRBV12-4
cdr3_nt: TGCAGTGCCAAAAGCGCGGGACCCCACACTGAAGCTTTCTTT; cdr3_aa: CSAKSAGPHTEAFF; clone_size: .; j_call: TRBJ1-1; d_call: .; v_call: TRBV20-1
cdr3_nt: TGTGCCAGCAGTTACTTGGGACTAGCGGAGGGGCAGTACTTC; cdr3_aa: CASSYLGLAEGQYF; clone_size: .; j_call: TRBJ2-7; d_call: TRBD2; v_call: TRBV6-5
cdr3_nt: TGTGCCAGCAGTTTACTTACAGGGGGCAAGTTCTTC; cdr3_aa: CASSLLTGGKFF; clone_size: .; j_call: TRBJ2-1; d_call: TRBD1; v_call: TRBV28
cdr3_nt: TGTGCCAGCAGCCTGGAAAGGCCCCGGGAGCTGTTTTTT; cdr3_aa: CASSLERPRELFF; clone_size: few; j_call: TRBJ2-2; d_call: .; v_call: TRBV5-5
cdr3_nt: TGTGCCAGCAGCAGAAACAGGGGAGAGACCCAGTACTTC; cdr3_aa: CASSRNRGETQYF; clone_size: .; j_call: TRBJ2-5; d_call: TRBD1; v_call: TRBV7-2
cdr3_nt: TGTGCCAGCAGCCGACAGGGGCGGACTGAAGCTTTCTTT; cdr3_aa: CASSRQGRTEAFF; clone_size: few; j_call: TRBJ1-1; d_call: TRBD1; v_call: TRBV7-8
cdr3_nt: TGTGCCAGCAGCTTATATGGAAATCAGCCCCAGCATTTT; cdr3_aa: CASSLYGNQPQHF; clone_size: .; j_call: TRBJ1-5; d_call: .; v_call: TRBV7-9
cdr3_nt: TGTGCCAGCAGCTCCCGGGCCCTCTACTACGAGCAGTACTTC; cdr3_aa: CASSSRALYYEQYF; clone_size: few; j_call: TRBJ2-7; d_call: .; v_call: TRBV7-6
cdr3_nt: TGTGCCAGCAGCTTACTCGGGAGAGTCACCGGGGAGCTGTTTTTT; cdr3_aa: CASSLLGRVTGELFF; clone_size: .; j_call: TRBJ2-2; d_call: .; v_call: TRBV11-2
cdr3_nt: TGTGCCAGCAGTTTATTGGCAGGGGATTCACCCCTCCACTTT; cdr3_aa: CASSLLAGDSPLHF; clone_size: many; j_call: TRBJ1-6; d_call: .; v_call: TRBV27
cdr3_nt: TGTGCCAGTAGTACCCGGACAGGGGGAACCTACGAGCAGTACTTC; cdr3_aa: CASSTRTGGTYEQYF; clone_size: .; j_call: TRBJ2-7; d_call: TRBD1; v_call: TRBV19
cdr3_nt: TGTGCCAGCAGTTCCCCGGACAGGGATAGCAATCAGCCCCAGCATTTT; cdr3_aa: CASSSPDRDSNQPQHF; clone_size: few; j_call: TRBJ1-5; d_call: TRBD1; v_call: TRBV6-5
cdr3_nt: TGTGCCACCAGCAGAGATGAGGGAGGGGACGAGCAGTACTTC; cdr3_aa: CATSRDEGGDEQYF; clone_size: few; j_call: TRBJ2-7; d_call: TRBD2; v_call: TRBV15
cdr3_nt: TGTGCCAGCCGTTTGCGTAGAGGGACAGTCTCCTACGAGCAGTACTTC; cdr3_aa: CASRLRRGTVSYEQYF; clone_size: few; j_call: TRBJ2-7; d_call: TRBD1; v_call: TRBV27
cdr3_nt: TGCGCCAGCAGCCAAGGCAGGGCAGTTAATTCACCCCTCCACTTT; cdr3_aa: CASSQGRAVNSPLHF; clone_size: .; j_call: TRBJ1-6; d_call: .; v_call: TRBV4-3
cdr3_nt: TGTGCCAGCAGATCTAGCGGGAGGGCAATTAACAATGAGCAGTTCTTC; cdr3_aa: CASRSSGRAINNEQFF; clone_size: few; j_call: TRBJ2-1; d_call: TRBD2; v_call: TRBV12-3/TRBV12-4
cdr3_nt: TGCAGCGTTTCGCCGGGACAGGGTGGCGAGCAGTACTTC; cdr3_aa: CSVSPGQGGEQYF; clone_size: few; j_call: TRBJ2-7; d_call: TRBD1; v_call: TRBV29-1
cdr3_nt: TGTGCCAGCAGCTTAGGCAGAAAACCTTACGAGCAGTACTTC; cdr3_aa: CASSLGRKPYEQYF; clone_size: .; j_call: TRBJ2-7; d_call: .; v_call: TRBV7-9
cdr3_nt: TGCAGTGCTAGCTGGAGGGCCGGCGAGACCCAGTACTTC; cdr3_aa: CSASWRAGETQYF; clone_size: .; j_call: TRBJ2-5; d_call: .; v_call: TRBV20-1
cdr3_nt: TGTGCCAGCACCAATCAGCGTACAGGGGGCTATGGCTACACCTTC; cdr3_aa: CASTNQRTGGYGYTF; clone_size: .; j_call: TRBJ1-2; d_call: TRBD1; v_call: TRBV11-2
cdr3_nt: TGCAGTGCCAACACAGGGGGTGCCTACGAGCAGTACTTC; cdr3_aa: CSANTGGAYEQYF; clone_size: few; j_call: TRBJ2-7; d_call: TRBD1; v_call: TRBV20-1
cdr3_nt: TGTGCCAGCAGCAGAGGGCCGGAGGGCCCCACAGATACGCAGTATTTT; cdr3_aa: CASSRGPEGPTDTQYF; clone_size: .; j_call: TRBJ2-3; d_call: .; v_call: TRBV9
cdr3_nt: TGTGCCAGTAGTATAAGGGGGACCATTTCCTATGGCTACACCTTC; cdr3_aa: CASSIRGTISYGYTF; clone_size: few; j_call: TRBJ1-2; d_call: .; v_call: TRBV19
cdr3_nt: TGCAGTGCTAGAGATCAAGGGGACAGGGGTAACACCGGGGAGCTGTTTTTT; cdr3_aa: CSARDQGDRGNTGELFF; clone_size: .; j_call: TRBJ2-2; d_call: TRBD1; v_call: TRBV20-1
cdr3_nt: TGTGCCAGCAGCCCCGTAGGGCAGATCTACGAGCAGTACTTC; cdr3_aa: CASSPVGQIYEQYF; clone_size: few; j_call: TRBJ2-7; d_call: .; v_call: TRBV7-2
cdr3_nt: TGTGCCAGCAGTTCTCGACAGGGGGGGGAGCAGTACTTC; cdr3_aa: CASSSRQGGEQYF; clone_size: many; j_call: TRBJ2-7; d_call: TRBD1; v_call: TRBV7-2
cdr3_nt: TGTGCCAGCAGTCCCGCCGAACGCAATGAGCAGTTCTTC; cdr3_aa: CASSPAERNEQFF; clone_size: many; j_call: TRBJ2-1; d_call: .; v_call: TRBV28
cdr3_nt: TGCGCCAGCAGCTTAGGCCGGACAGCCCTCTACGAGCAGTACTTC; cdr3_aa: CASSLGRTALYEQYF; clone_size: few; j_call: TRBJ2-7; d_call: .; v_call: TRBV5-1
cdr3_nt: TGTGCCAGCAGCCAGGGCATCTCTGGGGCCAACGTCCTGACTTTC; cdr3_aa: CASSQGISGANVLTF; clone_size: few; j_call: TRBJ2-6; d_call: .; v_call: TRBV7-2
cdr3_nt: TGCAGTGCTAGGGAACAGGGTGGATTGGAGCAGTACTTC; cdr3_aa: CSAREQGGLEQYF; clone_size: many; j_call: TRBJ2-7; d_call: .; v_call: TRBV20-1
cdr3_nt: TGTGCCAGCAGCCCATCGACTGGCAAGCAGTACTTC; cdr3_aa: CASSPSTGKQYF; clone_size: few; j_call: TRBJ2-7; d_call: .; v_call: TRBV14
cdr3_nt: TGTGCCATCAGTGAATATAAGGGACGAACCGGGGAGCTGTTTTTT; cdr3_aa: CAISEYKGRTGELFF; clone_size: many; j_call: TRBJ2-2; d_call: .; v_call: TRBV10-3
cdr3_nt: TGCAGTGCCCTCCGGAAGGGCACTGAAGCTTTCTTT; cdr3_aa: CSALRKGTEAFF; clone_size: many; j_call: TRBJ1-1; d_call: .; v_call: TRBV20-1
cdr3_nt: TGTGCCAGCAGTTGGCGTCTCACAGGGTACAATCAGCCCCAGCATTTT; cdr3_aa: CASSWRLTGYNQPQHF; clone_size: few; j_call: TRBJ1-5; d_call: .; v_call: TRBV28
cdr3_nt: TGCGCCAGCAGCTTGTCGAAGAACACTGAAGCTTTCTTT; cdr3_aa: CASSLSKNTEAFF; clone_size: .; j_call: TRBJ1-1; d_call: .; v_call: TRBV5-1
cdr3_nt: TGTGCCAGCAGCTTGGGACAGGGTAGTCCCTACGAGCAGTACTTC; cdr3_aa: CASSLGQGSPYEQYF; clone_size: few; j_call: TRBJ2-7; d_call: TRBD1; v_call: TRBV7-2
cdr3_nt: TGTGCCAGTAGTATGAGGAGAGAAGCTTTCTTT; cdr3_aa: CASSMRREAFF; clone_size: .; j_call: TRBJ1-1; d_call: .; v_call: TRBV19
cdr3_nt: TGCGCCAGCAGCTTGGTTCGGCAGGCTAGCACAGATACGCAGTATTTT; cdr3_aa: CASSLVRQASTDTQYF; clone_size: few; j_call: TRBJ2-3; d_call: .; v_call: TRBV5-1